This T cell receptor (beta chain) derives from a study of blood T cell repertoires in COVID-19. On the study more broadly: Samples representing acute and convalescent COVID-19 were sourced from the United States, Italy and Spain.

In the original workflow: Amplification of reference gene primers provided the estimated nucleated cell counts. Assay: immunoSEQ multiplex PCR; the TCRdb copy retains only in-frame clones and omits some. From that table come the V and J calls and clone size; the DNA was used to work out D and trimming. This sample has about 270,000 clones, with 82% found just once. The germline V gene has CDR1 MRHNA and CDR2 SNTAGT. The CDR3 runs to 13 residues. V was clipped by 0 bases and J by 9 bases; unmatched bases: 2. This clonotype was obtained from a woman aged 18-29 years with acute or convalescent COVID-19. The sequenced sample was peripheral blood. The chain recombines TRBV6-4 with TRBJ2-1; 7 bases align to TRBD2. The CDR3, as DNA: TGTGCCAGCAGTGACTCGGGGAGGGCTGAGCAGTTCTTC. It is translated as CASSDSGRAEQFF.